This TCR beta chain originates from a study of Graves' ophthalmopathy and Graves' hyperthyroidism. Across the whole study: Sampling took place at initial diagnosis, with peripheral blood obtained before any treatment.

This clonotype was recorded a few times. Its antigen is undetermined. Study-wide results and caveats: Detection in blood was also observed for most expanded thyroid clonotypes above 0.001 frequency.

Unmatched junction bases numbered 15, after V lost 5 bases and J lost 9 bases. Germline-derived CDR1 and CDR2 are SGHTA and FQGNSA. This CDR3 spans 16 amino acids. Those donors who had ophthalmopathy presented with moderate-to-severe activity, a CAS of ≥3, a NOSPECS of ≥4 and a duration under 3 months. Clinicians diagnosed using symptoms, serum thyroxine, TRAb, thyroid ultrasound and orbital computed tomography. The authors amplified TCR beta CDR3 regions, and they did so from RNA transcripts for repertoire sequencing. Second-round multiplex PCR came after a first-round RT-PCR that employed HTBI primers. TCRdb ran MiXCR on the multiplex PCR reads and lists one entry per CDR3 protein. The profile shows about 640,000 distinct CDR3 sequences, about two fifths of them singletons.

The receptor was isolated from an adult man with Graves' ophthalmopathy. Sequenced material: peripheral blood. The V gene is TRBV7-2, the J gene TRBJ1-4, with 7 nucleotides matching TRBD1. CDR3 protein: CASSRVASGTAQKLFF. Written as DNA, the CDR3 is TGTGCCAGCAGCCGGGTCGCTTCCGGGACAGCTCAAAAACTGTTTTTT.